The 24 T cell receptor beta chains in this list originate from one sample, sequenced in a study of CD8 T cells in Susac syndrome (dated by TCRdb to the late 2010s). The library came from the immunoSEQ multiplex PCR assay. RNA was extracted using the RNeasy kit, and roughly 0.45 to 1 ug of the RNA was reverse transcribed with random hexamers. TCRdb trimmed public reads at Q25 via fastp, called clones via MiXCR and kept in-frame beta chains. A single entry per CDR3 protein holds the most common genes and DNA from its merged rows. Counted in this sample were roughly 150,000 distinct CDR3 sequences; just under 95% of them appeared once. The top ten clonotypes cover more than 0.11% of the sample. The sample taken for sequencing was CD4+ T cells from PBMCs. The receptors shown here come from a human donor in good health.

The V call is TRBV6-5, the J call TRBJ1-1, with D possibly TRBD1 on 5 matching bases. The CDR3 runs to 14 residues. Germline lookup yields CDR1 MNHEY and CDR2 SVGAGI. V lost 4 bases and J 10 bases, leaving 19 bases between the germline ends. The CDR3, as DNA: TGTGCCAGCAGTTTCGATTCAACCAGGGTGCGAGCTTTCTTT. This encodes CASSFDSTRVRAFF.

The rearrangement joins TRBV29-1 to TRBJ2-3; D may be TRBD1 or TRBD2 (5 bases each). The V gene's germline CDR1 is SQVTM and CDR2 ANQGSEA. The V gene lost 4 bases and the J gene lost 3 bases, with 5 bases spanning the gap. The CDR3 extends over 11 amino acids. The CDR3 sequence: CSVGGTDTQYF. CDR3 bases: TGCAGCGTTGGGGGGACAGATACGCAGTATTTT.

V gene TRBV6-6 combines with J gene TRBJ1-4; D gene ambiguous. Trimming pared 6 bases from V and 5 bases from J, leaving 13 bases between. Germline V CDR1 and CDR2: MNHNY, SVGAGI (reference sequence). This CDR3 is 14 amino acids long. The CDR3 protein is CASRAIEPNEKLFF. DNA of the CDR3: TGTGCCAGCAGGGCTATAGAGCCAAATGAAAAACTGTTTTTT.

The chain couples TRBV7-9 to TRBJ2-2; 7 nucleotides line up with TRBD1. The CDR3 runs to 17 residues. Looked up from germline, CDR1 is SEHNR and CDR2 is FQNEAQ (reference sequence). V lost 1 base, J lost 4 bases, and 9 bases stayed unmatched. This CDR3 is CASSLDAGTAATGELFF. The CDR3 nucleotides are TGTGCCAGCAGCTTAGATGCCGGGACAGCAGCCACCGGGGAGCTGTTTTTT.

V and J are TRBV29-1 and TRBJ1-3; D is unclear. V was trimmed by 3 bases and J by 0 bases, leaving 12 bases between them. The CDR3 loop spans 15 amino acids. The V gene's germline CDR1 is SQVTM and CDR2 ANQGSEA. The CDR3 here is CSVDSGSASGNTIYF. The CDR3 coding sequence is TGCAGCGTTGATTCTGGCAGCGCCTCTGGAAACACCATATATTTT.

The chain links TRBV6-5 to TRBJ1-4; TRBD1 agrees at 7 bases. The CDR3 spans 15 residues. CDR1 and CDR2 (germline): MNHEY, SVGAGI. V shed 6 bases and J 6 bases; nucleotides not matched to a gene: 10. Here the CDR3 DNA reads TGTGCCAGCAGCTCCCCCCGAGGGGGCGATGAAAAACTGTTTTTT. Its protein is CASSSPRGGDEKLFF.

This rearrangement joins TRBV20-1 to TRBJ2-3, with TRBD2 matching over 9 bases. The length of the CDR3 is 14 residues. The germline V gene has CDR1 DFQATT and CDR2 SNEGSKA (reference sequence). J lost 4 bases, V lost 0 bases, and 2 bases had no gene match. CDR3 nucleotide sequence: TGCAGTGCTAGAGATGCGGGGGGGGCAGATACGCAGTATTTT. Its translation is CSARDAGGADTQYF.

This clonotype has just one count. The chain joins TRBV30 to TRBJ2-5; 8 nucleotides align to TRBD2. The V and J ends lost 0 bases and 7 bases, in that order; junction bases with no gene match: 7. Per the germline V gene, CDR1 is GTSNPN and CDR2 is SVGIG (reference sequence). This CDR3 region has 14 residues. The CDR3 region has the DNA TGTGCCTGGAGTGTATCAGCGGGGGCCTCGACCCAGTACTTC. Translated, it gives CAWSVSAGASTQYF. The whole variable domain, remainder taken from reference TRBV30 and TRBJ2-5, is SQTIHQWPATLVQPVGSPLSLECTVEGTSNPNLYWYRQAAGRGLQLLFYSVGIGQISSEVPQNLSASRPQDRQFILSSKKLLLSDSGFYLCAWSVSAGASTQYFGPGTRLLVL.

This chain links TRBV5-1 with TRBJ2-3; 9 bases match TRBD2. Germline CDR1 reads SGHRS; CDR2 reads YFSETQ. CDR3 length equals 13 residues. V dropped 6 bases and J dropped 6; count of bases not matched to a gene: 5. CDR3 protein: CASTAGGHDTQYF. CDR3 nucleotides: TGCGCCAGCACGGCGGGGGGGCATGATACGCAGTATTTT.

This clonotype was counted once. V usage is TRBV2 and J usage is TRBJ2-7, with D possibly called TRBD1 or TRBD2 (5 bases each). Germline loops: CDR1 SNHLY, CDR2 FYNNEI. This CDR3 comprises 14 residues. The V end lost 3 bases, the J end lost 2 bases, and 11 bases lay between the germline ends. The CDR3 bases are TGTGCCAGCAGTGACGTCGGGGCTGCCTACGAGCAGTACTTC. Amino acids: CASSDVGAAYEQYF. The full variable domain, completed using reference TRBV2 and TRBJ2-7, is EPEVTQTPSHQVTQMGQEVILRCVPISNHLYFYWYRQILGQKVEFLVSFYNNEISEKSEIFDDQFSVERPDGSNFTLKIRSTKLEDSAMYFCASSDVGAAYEQYFGPGTRLTVT.

This clonotype was recorded once. The gene calls are TRBV19 and TRBJ1-1, with D hard to call. The germline V gene encodes CDR1 LNHDA and CDR2 SQIVND (reference sequence). This CDR3 has 12 residues. V lost 6 bases and J lost 5, with 10 bases in between. The CDR3 nucleotides are TGTGCCAGTAGCGGTTCGGGTACTGAAGCTTTCTTT. Its protein product is CASSGSGTEAFF.

The rearrangement uses TRBV9 and TRBJ2-2, with 8 bases that match TRBD1. V shed 5 bases and J 3 bases; nucleotides not matched to a gene: 9. Per the germline V gene, CDR1 is SGDLS and CDR2 is YYNGEE. The CDR3 loop spans 16 amino acids. CDR3 residues: CASSPHGQGDTGELFF. As DNA, the CDR3 is TGTGCCAGCAGTCCTCACGGACAGGGCGACACCGGGGAGCTGTTTTTT.

The rearrangement uses TRBV5-4 and TRBJ2-2; D is ambiguous. The CDR3 loop spans 13 amino acids. Germline assignment: CDR1 SGHNT and CDR2 YYREEE (reference sequence). V lost 5 bases to trimming and J lost 3 bases, with 8 bases between them. CDR3 amino acids: CASSLTYTGELFF. CDR3 DNA: TGTGCCAGCAGTTTGACTTACACCGGGGAGCTGTTTTTT.

This chain uses TRBV7-9 with TRBJ2-5; the D gene is possibly TRBD2 (6 bases). V was shortened by 5 bases and J by 4 bases, with 14 bases between the two germline ends. The length of the CDR3 is 14 residues. The germline gives CDR1 SEHNR, CDR2 FQNEAQ (reference sequence). Written as DNA, the CDR3 is TGTGCCAGCAGCCTGCAGGGAGGCTTAGAGACCCAGTACTTC. Translation: CASSLQGGLETQYF.

The V and J genes are TRBV15 and TRBJ2-7, with 10 bases identical to TRBD1. With V trimmed by 0 bases and J by 5 bases, 4 bases remained unmatched. From germline, CDR1 is LNHNV and CDR2 YYDKDF (reference sequence). The CDR3 is 15 amino acids. In DNA, the CDR3 is TGTGCCACCAGCAGAGATGTGGGACAGGGGAACGAGCAGTACTTC. Translated: CATSRDVGQGNEQYF.

V usage is TRBV5-1 and J usage is TRBJ2-7; 8 bases match TRBD1. This CDR3 is 15 amino acids long. The V gene end was trimmed by 3 bases and the J gene end by 6 bases; junction bases not matched to a gene: 11. Germline CDR1 reads SGHRS; CDR2 reads YFSETQ. Written as DNA, the CDR3 is TGCGCCAGCAGCTCACCCCCGGGACAGGCCCTCGAGCAGTACTTC. This codes for CASSSPPGQALEQYF.

The chain carries TRBV2 and TRBJ2-2, with D tentatively TRBD1 (5 bases). This CDR3 contains 17 residues. The V gene lost 1 base and the J gene lost 4 bases, with 16 bases spanning the gap. Germline V gene lookup returns CDR1 SNHLY and CDR2 FYNNEI. CDR3 DNA sequence: TGTGCCAGCAGTGAAGAAGCCCAGGGCGTAAGCACCGGGGAGCTGTTTTTT. The encoded protein is CASSEEAQGVSTGELFF.

Here the CDR3 DNA reads TGTGCCAGTAGCCGGGACAGGGGTTATAGCAATCAGCCCCAGCATTTT. It translates to CASSRDRGYSNQPQHF. The rearrangement links TRBV19 to TRBJ1-5; 10 bases map to TRBD1. CDR1 is LNHDA and CDR2 is SQIVND in the germline V gene (reference sequence). With V trimmed by 6 bases and J by 0 bases, 5 bases remained unmatched. The CDR3 totals 16 residues.

This sequence joins TRBV7-3 and TRBJ2-3; TRBD1 agrees at 9 bases. Germline V gene sequence: CDR1 SGHTA, CDR2 FQGTGA. The CDR3 extends over 15 amino acids. Losses at the gene ends were 4 bases for V and 4 bases for J; bases not matched to a gene: 6. CDR3 sequence: CASSSGQGNADTQYF. DNA for the CDR3: TGTGCCAGCAGCTCCGGACAGGGGAATGCAGATACGCAGTATTTT.

The chain links TRBV7-9 to TRBJ1-3; TRBD1 matches 8 bases. V lost 5 bases to trimming and J lost 0 bases; unmatched junction nucleotides: 6. Germline CDR1 is SEHNR and CDR2 is FQNEAQ (reference sequence). The CDR3 totals 16 residues. This CDR3 is CASSGGTGPSGNTIYF. The CDR3 nucleotides read TGTGCCAGCAGCGGGGGGACAGGCCCCTCTGGAAACACCATATATTTT.

The V gene is TRBV3-1, the J gene TRBJ2-7; D possibly corresponds to TRBD1 (5 bases). The V gene lost 4 bases and the J gene lost 6 bases, with 19 bases spanning the gap. The length of the CDR3 is 15 residues. Germline loops: CDR1 LGHDT, CDR2 YNNKEL (reference sequence). The CDR3 DNA sequence: TGTGCCAGCAGCCCCCCTGGCAGGGTTAAGGGCGAGCAGTACTTC. Protein sequence: CASSPPGRVKGEQYF.

The chain joins TRBV9 to TRBJ2-3; D call uncertain. CDR1 SGDLS and CDR2 YYNGEE come from the germline V gene. This CDR3 region has 12 residues. Between the trimmed V and J ends, which lost 4 bases and 4 bases, there was a span of 7 bases. In nucleotides, the CDR3 is TGTGCCAGCAGCCCCCCGTCAGATACGCAGTATTTT. Protein: CASSPPSDTQYF.

The chain combines TRBV5-1 with TRBJ2-1; TRBD1 or TRBD2 may be the D gene (5 bases each). The germline V gene encodes CDR1 SGHRS and CDR2 YFSETQ. This CDR3 spans 13 amino acids. V was cut by 1 base and J by 9 bases, with 11 bases left in between. The CDR3 DNA reads as TGCGCCAGCAGCTTGTTGGGGGATGGTGAGCAGTTCTTC. Translation gives CASSLLGDGEQFF.

The chain couples TRBV20-1 to TRBJ2-7, with D maybe TRBD2 (5 bases). Germline V gives CDR1 DFQATT, CDR2 SNEGSKA (reference sequence). Trimming stripped 6 bases from V and 4 bases from J, with 19 bases between. The CDR3 is 14 residues long. The CDR3 reads CSANYPGLGYEQYF. CDR3 DNA sequence: TGCAGTGCAAACTACCCGGGATTGGGGTACGAGCAGTACTTC.